This T cell receptor beta chain is from a study of patients and donors after allogeneic stem cell transplantation. TCRdb recomputed calls from the RT-PCR reads with MiXCR, one row per CDR3 protein. This table holds about 200,000 distinct CDR3 sequences, roughly two fifths found once. This clonotype was counted only a few times. Germline CDR1 and CDR2: SGHTA and FQGTGA. The CDR3 totals 18 residues. V lost 3 bases and J 1 base, leaving 19 bases between the germline ends. The specimen was blood, either unsorted or a sorted T cell fraction (not recorded which). This rearrangement joins TRBV7-3 to TRBJ2-1, with D perhaps matching TRBD2 (6 bases). The sequence was obtained from a human donor who was either an allogeneic HSCT recipient or a stem cell or donor lymphocyte infusion donor (not recorded which). It is not recorded whose cells these are; they may come from a transplant donor. This chain's CDR3 is CASSFMSSAAGSYNEQFF. In DNA form, the CDR3 reads TGTGCCAGCAGCTTTATGAGTAGCGCGGCGGGATCCTACAATGAGCAGTTCTTC.